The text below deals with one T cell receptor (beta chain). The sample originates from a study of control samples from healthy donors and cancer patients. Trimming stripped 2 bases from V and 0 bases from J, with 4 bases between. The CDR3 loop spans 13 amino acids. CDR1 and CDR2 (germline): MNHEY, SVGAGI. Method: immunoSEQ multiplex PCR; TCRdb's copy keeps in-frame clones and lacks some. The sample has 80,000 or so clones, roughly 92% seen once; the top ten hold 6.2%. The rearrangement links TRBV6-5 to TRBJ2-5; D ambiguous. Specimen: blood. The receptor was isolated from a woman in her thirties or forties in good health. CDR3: CASSYGHQETQYF. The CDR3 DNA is TGTGCCAGCAGTTACGGGCACCAAGAGACCCAGTACTTC.